This is a list of T cell receptor beta chains from one sample in a study of T cell responses to AZD1222 COVID-19 vaccine. Assay: immunoSEQ multiplex PCR; the TCRdb copy retains only in-frame clones and omits some. The data contain roughly 170,000 clones, around 88% of them singletons. The specimen comprised peripheral blood, sampled on day 0 of AZD1222 vaccination. Receptors originate from an adult in good health. Each CDR3 is given with its conserved first and last residue. A D gene is named only where the DNA matches it firmly. Only some rows state a clone size, as once, few, many or a class for expanded clones.

d_call	cdr3_length	v_call	clone_size	j_call	cdr3_nt	cdr3_aa
TRBD1	14	TRBV27	.	TRBJ2-7	TGTGCCAGCAGTTTAGGGACAGGGGTGGACGAGCAGTACTTC	CASSLGTGVDEQYF
.	14	TRBV5-4	.	TRBJ1-2	TGTGCCAGCAGCTTTTTTACGCGGGACTATGGCTACACCTTC	CASSFFTRDYGYTF
.	13	TRBV9	.	TRBJ2-1	TGTGCCAGCAGCGTAGAACTCTACAATGAGCAGTTCTTC	CASSVELYNEQFF
TRBD1	14	TRBV28	few	TRBJ2-5	TGTGCCAGCAGTCTAGGGACAGGCCAAGAGACCCAGTACTTC	CASSLGTGQETQYF
.	13	TRBV19	.	TRBJ1-1	TGTGCCAGTAGTATGAGGGTGGGGACCCCGGCTTTCTTT	CASSMRVGTPAFF
.	13	TRBV18	.	TRBJ1-1	TGTGCCAGCTCACCACCGGGCCGCTATGAAGCTTTCTTT	CASSPPGRYEAFF
.	15	TRBV3-1/TRBV3-2	once	TRBJ1-3	TGTGCCAGCAGCCAAGCAAGCATCGGGGGAAACACCATATATTTT	CASSQASIGGNTIYF
.	15	TRBV5-4	.	TRBJ1-2	TGTGCCAGCAGCTTGGCGCAGGGGCTTTGGTATGGCTACACCTTC	CASSLAQGLWYGYTF
TRBD1	15	TRBV3-1/TRBV3-2	.	TRBJ2-1	TGTGCCAGCAGCCGCGGACAGGTTGTCGACAATGAGCAGTTCTTC	CASSRGQVVDNEQFF
.	15	TRBV7-6	.	TRBJ1-4	TGTGCCAGCAGCTTAGTGGCAGGGGTAGAGGAAAAACTGTTTTTT	CASSLVAGVEEKLFF
.	12	TRBV10-2	.	TRBJ2-3	TGCGCCAGCGGGGTCTCCACAGATACGCAGTATTTT	CASGVSTDTQYF
.	12	TRBV28	.	TRBJ1-1	TGTGCCAGCAGTTTAACAACTTCTGAAGCTTTCTTT	CASSLTTSEAFF
.	15	TRBV2	.	TRBJ2-7	TGTGCCAGCAGGACCCCGGCAGGGGGGTACTACGAGCAGTACTTC	CASRTPAGGYYEQYF
.	13	TRBV3-1/TRBV3-2	.	TRBJ2-5	TGTGCCAGCAGCCAAGCTAACGAAGAGACCCAGTACTTC	CASSQANEETQYF
.	11	TRBV9	.	TRBJ2-1	TGTGCCAGCAGCGTATCCAATGAGCAGTTCTTC	CASSVSNEQFF
TRBD2	18	TRBV7-8	.	TRBJ2-2	TGTGCCAGCATCCCTAGCGGGAGGCCGGTGATCAACACCGGGGAGCTGTTTTTT	CASIPSGRPVINTGELFF
.	14	TRBV29-1	many	TRBJ2-5	TGCAGCGTTGGATTAACCGGGACAAAAGAGACCCAGTACTTC	CSVGLTGTKETQYF